The rows below give T cell receptor beta chains drawn from one sample of a study of neoadjuvant anti-PD-1 for oral cavity cancer. Using immunoSEQ multiplex PCR, the repertoire was profiled, and TCRdb retains in-frame clones only, with some absent. The data hold about 15,000 clones, with about 70% observed a single time. The sample was PBMCs, taken before nivolumab (anti-PD-1) treatment. Receptor source: a person between 35 and 79 years old with oral cavity squamous cell carcinoma. The CDR3 runs from the conserved cysteine through the conserved F or W. D genes are given only for firm matches. Some rows mark clone size as missing; the rest say once, few, many or name a class of expanded clone.

clone_size cdr3_length d_call j_call v_call cdr3_aa cdr3_nt
. 15 . TRBJ2-7 TRBV28 CASSSPGGASYEQYF TGTGCCAGCAGTTCCCCCGGCGGAGCCTCCTACGAGCAGTACTTC
. 15 TRBD1 TRBJ1-5 TRBV18 CASSRGQGGNQPQHF TGTGCCAGCTCAAGAGGACAGGGTGGCAATCAGCCCCAGCATTTT
. 15 . TRBJ2-5 TRBV29-1 CSARPLEVLQETQYF TGCAGCGCACGCCCCCTTGAGGTGTTACAAGAGACCCAGTACTTC
. 16 . TRBJ2-2 TRBV5-4 CASSLLGGSYAGELFF TGTGCCAGCAGCTTGTTAGGGGGATCGTACGCCGGGGAGCTGTTTTTT
. 10 . TRBJ2-5 TRBV1 CTSSRETQYF TGCACCAGCAGCCGGGAGACCCAGTACTTC
. 14 TRBD1 TRBJ2-3 TRBV6-5 CASSYGQGTDTQYF TGTGCCAGCAGTTACGGACAGGGAACAGATACGCAGTATTTT
. 14 . TRBJ1-2 TRBV27 CASSQTDGSYGYTF TGTGCCAGCAGTCAAACGGACGGGTCCTATGGCTACACCTTC
. 17 . TRBJ1-2 TRBV10-2 CASSESRQGNINYGYTF TGCGCCAGCAGTGAGTCGAGGCAGGGGAATATTAACTATGGCTACACCTTC
. 16 TRBD2 TRBJ2-7 TRBV7-6 CASSSTTSGRAYEQYF TGTGCCAGCAGCTCGACAACTAGCGGGAGGGCCTACGAGCAGTACTTC
. 15 . TRBJ2-2 TRBV6-5 CASSYIPRGTGELFF TGTGCCAGCAGTTATATACCCCGAGGCACCGGGGAGCTGTTTTTT
. 13 . TRBJ1-1 TRBV6-6 CASSPWVNTEAFF TGTGCCAGCAGTCCGTGGGTGAACACTGAAGCTTTCTTT
. 17 TRBD1 TRBJ1-1 TRBV19 CASSMLAGTGDNTEAFF TGTGCCAGTAGTATGTTGGCCGGGACAGGGGATAACACTGAAGCTTTCTTT
few 14 . TRBJ1-2 TRBV2 CASSPEYRNYGYTF TGTGCCAGCAGTCCTGAATACAGGAACTATGGCTACACCTTC
. 16 . TRBJ2-3 TRBV4-1 CASSQVTGTSTDTQYF TGCGCCAGCAGCCAAGTAACGGGAACTAGCACAGATACGCAGTATTTT
. 14 . TRBJ1-5 TRBV19 CASSMGPINQPQHF TGTGCCAGTAGTATGGGACCGATCAATCAGCCCCAGCATTTT
. 14 . TRBJ2-7 TRBV27 CASSSAMTTYEQYF TGTGCCAGCAGTTCAGCGATGACGACCTACGAGCAGTACTTC
. 13 . TRBJ1-2 TRBV4-1 CASSQAGKYGYTF TGCGCCAGCAGCCAAGCTGGAAAGTATGGCTACACCTTC
. 12 . TRBJ2-1 TRBV5-5 CASSPVYNEQFF TGTGCCAGCAGCCCCGTTTACAATGAGCAGTTCTTC
few 11 . TRBJ2-1 TRBV27 CASSQYNEQFF TGTGCCAGCAGTCAGTACAATGAGCAGTTCTTC
. 16 TRBD1 TRBJ2-2 TRBV6-1 CASSELTGSRTGELFF TGTGCCAGCAGTGAATTGACAGGGAGTCGGACCGGGGAGCTGTTTTTT
few 13 . TRBJ2-2 TRBV6-1 CASSEGETGELFF TGTGCCAGCAGTGAGGGGGAGACCGGGGAGCTGTTTTTT
. 15 TRBD1 TRBJ2-1 TRBV6-1 CASRLSGTGYNEQFF TGTGCCAGCAGGCTCTCCGGGACAGGGTACAATGAGCAGTTCTTC